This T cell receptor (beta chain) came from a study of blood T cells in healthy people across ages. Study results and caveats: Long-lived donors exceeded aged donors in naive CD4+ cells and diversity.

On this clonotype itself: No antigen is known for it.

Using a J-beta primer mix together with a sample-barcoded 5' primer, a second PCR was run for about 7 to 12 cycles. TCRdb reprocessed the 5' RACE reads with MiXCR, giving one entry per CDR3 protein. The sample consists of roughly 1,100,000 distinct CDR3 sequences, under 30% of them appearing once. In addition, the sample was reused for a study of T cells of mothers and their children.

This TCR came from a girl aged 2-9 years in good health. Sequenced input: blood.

The CDR3 protein is CSASPSSGLGIDTQYF. CDR3 in DNA: TGCAGTGCTAGCCCATCCTCGGGACTAGGGATAGATACGCAGTATTTT. V gene TRBV20-1 combines with J gene TRBJ2-3; 8 bases are a match to TRBD2. The germline gives CDR1 DFQATT, CDR2 SNEGSKA (reference sequence). The CDR3 has 16 amino acids. The trim removed 3 bases at V and 5 bases at J, leaving 13 bases unmatched.